One and the same sample provided the 13 T cell receptor beta chains below, sequenced in a study of T cells in Graves' hyperthyroidism and ophthalmopathy. Regions amplified from RNA transcripts were the TCR beta CDR3 regions. During a first-round RT-PCR of the TCR CDR3, the HTBI primer set was used. Using its own MiXCR run on the multiplex PCR reads, TCRdb lists one record per CDR3 protein. The sample lists more than 300,000 distinct CDR3 sequences; about 14% were seen once. The sample comprised blood. Source of these receptors: a woman aged 25 to 39 with Graves' ophthalmopathy.

The sample holds many counts of this clonotype. This chain links TRBV20-1 with TRBJ1-1; D not resolved. The CDR3 spans 16 residues. V was pared by 1 base and J by 0 bases, with 15 bases between. Germline-derived CDR1 and CDR2 are DFQATT and SNEGSKA (reference sequence). The CDR3 loop reads CSARAVVSFMNTEAFF. The CDR3 nucleotides are TGCAGTGCTAGAGCTGTTGTGAGCTTTATGAACACTGAAGCTTTCTTT.

This clonotype occurred many times. The rearrangement uses TRBV6-1 and TRBJ1-4; no clear D gene. The V gene lost 7 bases and the J gene lost 8 bases, with 11 bases spanning the gap. This CDR3 region has 12 residues. Germline-derived CDR1 and CDR2 are MNHNS and SASEGT. The CDR3 reads CASMQVREKLFF. The CDR3 DNA reads TGTGCCAGCATGCAGGTTCGGGAAAAACTGTTTTTT.

There are many counts of this clonotype. The V and J genes are TRBV20-1 and TRBJ2-2; tentative D call: TRBD1 (5 bases). The germline V and J ends were trimmed by 1 base and 0 bases, with 9 bases remaining between them. Germline lookup yields CDR1 DFQATT and CDR2 SNEGSKA (reference sequence). There are 15 residues in the CDR3. The CDR3 region is CSARGAGSNTGELFF. As DNA, the CDR3 is TGCAGTGCTAGAGGAGCAGGGTCGAACACCGGGGAGCTGTTTTTT.

In its sample, this clonotype was seen many times. V gene TRBV12-3 or TRBV12-4 combines with J gene TRBJ1-2; TRBD1 might be the D (5 bases). V was clipped by 8 bases and J by 8 bases, with 15 bases between them. This CDR3 has 12 residues. The CDR3 protein is CASGGDQSGYTF. CDR3 sequence (DNA): TGTGCCAGCGGGGGGGATCAAAGCGGCTACACCTTC.

This clonotype was seen repeatedly, ten times or more. Relative to the germline gene, one junction end is altered; a read error may explain this. The rearrangement joins TRBV7-7 to TRBJ2-3; 8 positions agree with TRBD2. Germline V gives CDR1 SSHAT, CDR2 FNYEAQ (reference sequence). CDR3 length: 17 residues. The CDR3 DNA follows: TGTGCTAGCAGGACCGCCGGACCCGGGGGGGCCGCTGATACGCAGTATTTT. Residues: CASRTAGPGGAADTQYF.

The chain has TRBV29-1 and TRBJ2-3; TRBD1 matches 8 bases. Germline assignment: CDR1 SQVTM and CDR2 ANQGSEA. The trim removed 5 bases at V and 2 bases at J, leaving 6 bases unmatched. This CDR3 is 14 amino acids long. CDR3 DNA sequence: TGCAGCGTTTTCGGGACAGGCTCCACAGATACGCAGTATTTT. Its translation is CSVFGTGSTDTQYF.

This clonotype was detected ten times or more. The V and J genes are TRBV2 and TRBJ2-7; D unclear. Trimming removed 7 bases from V and 3 bases from J, with 10 bases in between. The CDR3 has 12 amino acids. The germline gives CDR1 SNHLY, CDR2 FYNNEI. The CDR3: CASTPANYEQYF. CDR3 sequence (DNA): TGTGCCAGCACCCCAGCGAACTACGAGCAGTACTTC.

This clonotype was counted at least ten times. The chain carries TRBV28 and TRBJ1-1; 7 nucleotides line up with TRBD1. Trimming cost V 5 bases and J 3 bases; bases outside gene matches: 9. Germline values: CDR1 MDHEN, CDR2 SYDVKM. CDR3 size: 15 residues. The CDR3 protein is CASSGSGTVDTEAFF. For the CDR3, the DNA is TGTGCCAGCAGTGGAAGCGGGACAGTCGACACTGAAGCTTTCTTT.

This clonotype came up many times. CDR3 DNA sequence: TGTGCCAGCAGCACTGACAGGGAACCACTCTACGAGCAGTACTTC. Its protein is CASSTDREPLYEQYF. The chain combines TRBV11-2 with TRBJ2-7; 7 nucleotides agree with TRBD1. The trim removed 5 bases at V and 3 bases at J, leaving 10 bases unmatched. This CDR3 has 15 amino acids. In germline, CDR1 is SGHAT, CDR2 FQNNGV. Full variable domain (outside the CDR3, taken from reference TRBV11-2 and TRBJ2-7): EAGVAQSPRYKIIEKRQSVAFWCNPISGHATLYWYQQILGQGPKLLIQFQNNGVVDDSQLPKDRFSAERLKGVDSTLKIQPAKLEDSAVYLCASSTDREPLYEQYFGPGTRLTVT.

This clonotype came up many times. The rearrangement links TRBV6-5 to TRBJ1-1, with TRBD1 as a possible D gene (5 bases). The CDR3 length is 17 residues. Germline assignment: CDR1 MNHEY and CDR2 SVGAGI. Trimming shortened V by 0 bases and J by 3 bases, and 17 bases separated the two germline ends. In nucleotides, the CDR3 is TGTGCCAGCAGTTACTCGAGTGTCAGGGTGATAGACACTGAAGCTTTCTTT. It specifies CASSYSSVRVIDTEAFF.

This clonotype came up a few times. The chain employs TRBV28 and TRBJ2-5; D remains ambiguous. From germline, CDR1 is MDHEN and CDR2 SYDVKM. The CDR3 covers 15 residues. V was pared by 6 bases and J by 0 bases, with 14 bases between. CDR3 in amino acids: CASSFGRAYQETQYF. In nucleotides, the CDR3 is TGTGCCAGCAGCTTCGGTAGGGCGTACCAAGAGACCCAGTACTTC. Together with reference TRBV28 and TRBJ2-5, the CDR3 gives the full variable domain: DVKVTQSSRYLVKRTGEKVFLECVQDMDHENMFWYRQDPGLGLRLIYFSYDVKMKEKGDIPEGYSVSREKKERFSLILESASTNQTSMYLCASSFGRAYQETQYFGPGTRLLVL.

The table lists this clonotype with a few counts. CDR3 sequence (DNA): TGTGCCAGCAGTTACCCGGGGCCACTCTACGAGCAGTACTTC. The encoded protein is CASSYPGPLYEQYF. The V and J genes are TRBV6-2 or TRBV6-3 and TRBJ2-7, with D possibly called TRBD1 or TRBD2 (5 bases each). The ends were cut back, 2 bases at V and 3 bases at J, with 11 bases in the middle. Germline V CDR1 and CDR2: MNHEY, SVGEGT. This CDR3 has 14 amino acids.

The table lists this clonotype with many counts. The CDR3 region is CASSPATPRQGKNTGELFF. CDR3 bases: TGTGCCAGCTCACCAGCTACTCCGAGACAGGGAAAGAACACCGGGGAGCTGTTTTTT. V gene TRBV18 combines with J gene TRBJ2-2; TRBD1 matches at 7 bases. The CDR3 has 19 amino acids. The V gene end was trimmed by 2 bases and the J gene end by 1 base; junction bases not matched to a gene: 13. From germline, CDR1 is KGHSH and CDR2 LQKENI.